The 21 T cell receptor beta chains listed next were all sequenced from one sample in a study of identifying expanded T cells in peripheral blood. Measured with immunoSEQ multiplex PCR; TCRdb has only the in-frame clones, and not every one. The sample shows over 100,000 clones, 88% of them seen only once. The sample taken for sequencing was blood. The receptors derive from a person aged 18-70 years in good health.

This clone was seen only once. The genes are TRBV29-1 and TRBJ1-5, with 7 bases identical to TRBD1. The CDR3 contains 13 residues. CDR1 SQVTM and CDR2 ANQGSEA come from the germline V gene. Trimming at V came to 6 bases and at J to 4 bases, leaving 6 bases not matched to a gene. The CDR3 spells CSVSRDRNQPQHF. Here the CDR3 DNA reads TGCAGCGTGAGTAGGGACAGAAATCAGCCCCAGCATTTT.

The chain employs TRBV7-6 and TRBJ2-6; D is unresolved. Germline loops: CDR1 SGHVS, CDR2 FNYEAQ. The V end was cut by 5 bases, the J end by 4 bases, with 9 bases between. This CDR3 has 14 residues. The CDR3 reads CASSPIEGANVLTF. Written as DNA, the CDR3 is TGTGCCAGCAGCCCCATAGAAGGGGCCAACGTCCTGACTTTC.

V and J are TRBV5-8 and TRBJ2-1, with 7 bases lining up with TRBD1. The germline CDR1 and CDR2 sequences are SGHTS and YDEGEE. With 10 bases clipped from V and 6 bases from J, the junction kept 10 bases outside the gene matches. There are 13 residues in the CDR3. The CDR3 region is CAYSGTVTNEQFF. The CDR3 nucleotides read TGTGCCTATTCTGGGACAGTCACCAATGAGCAGTTCTTC.

V usage is TRBV29-1 and J usage is TRBJ2-6; D might be TRBD2 (6 bases). In germline, CDR1 is SQVTM, CDR2 ANQGSEA. This CDR3 spans 16 amino acids. V was trimmed by 0 bases and J by 2 bases, leaving 11 bases between them. CDR3: CSVEDSGEAGANVLTF. DNA for the CDR3: TGCAGCGTTGAAGATTCGGGGGAGGCTGGGGCCAACGTCCTGACTTTC. The variable domain in full, completed from reference TRBV29-1 and TRBJ2-6, reads SAVISQKPSRDICQRGTSLTIQCQVDSQVTMMFWYRQQPGQSLTLIATANQGSEATYESGFVIDKFPISRPNLTFSTLTVSNMSPEDSSIYLCSVEDSGEAGANVLTFGAGSRLTVL.

This chain joins TRBV2 and TRBJ1-1; D is unresolved. Germline V gene data show CDR1 as SNHLY and CDR2 as FYNNEI. V lost 7 bases to trimming and J lost 11 bases, with 14 bases between them. CDR3 length: 11 amino acids. The CDR3 region is CASTLLAGAFF. The CDR3 nucleotides are TGTGCCAGCACCCTTTTGGCCGGGGCTTTCTTT.

The chain couples TRBV7-2 to TRBJ1-1, with D perhaps TRBD1 (6 bases). This CDR3 is 15 amino acids long. The V gene lost 2 bases and the J gene lost 3 bases, with 13 bases spanning the gap. Looked up from germline, CDR1 is SGHTA and CDR2 is FQGNSA. The CDR3 DNA is TGTGCCAGCAGCTTAAGGGGGGCTAGGGACACTGAAGCTTTCTTT. Translating gives CASSLRGARDTEAFF.

The CDR3 DNA sequence: TGTGCCAGCAGTCCCGGGTTACTTCGCGATTCACCCCTCCACTTT. It translates to CASSPGLLRDSPLHF. The rearrangement links TRBV6-5 to TRBJ1-6; no clear D. Per germline, CDR1 MNHEY and CDR2 SVGAGI. This CDR3 has 15 amino acids. V lost 5 bases to trimming and J lost 8 bases, with 16 bases between them.

V and J are TRBV10-3 and TRBJ2-7; no clear D gene. The ends were cut back, 6 bases at V and 4 bases at J, with 13 bases in the middle. This CDR3 has 13 residues. Per germline, CDR1 ENHRY and CDR2 SYGVKD. The CDR3 sequence is CAISPDLRYEQYF. The DNA of the CDR3 is TGTGCCATCAGCCCGGACCTGCGGTACGAGCAGTACTTC.

This clone was detected only once. The rearrangement joins TRBV9 to TRBJ2-3; D is perhaps TRBD2 (5 bases). Trimming removed 0 bases at V and 0 bases at J, with 11 bases between. Germline V gene sequence: CDR1 SGDLS, CDR2 YYNGEE. The CDR3 totals 16 residues. The CDR3 bases are TGTGCCAGCAGCGTAGTAGCGAGAACTAGCACAGATACGCAGTATTTT. This gives the protein CASSVVARTSTDTQYF.

The CDR3 coding sequence is TGTGCCATCAGTGAGTCGACAGTGGCAGAGACCCAGTACTTC. This translates into CAISESTVAETQYF. This chain uses TRBV10-3 with TRBJ2-5; tentatively, D is TRBD1 (5 bases). Per the germline V gene, CDR1 is ENHRY and CDR2 is SYGVKD. The CDR3 consists of 14 residues. V was cut by 0 bases and J by 4 bases, with 9 bases left in between.

This chain uses TRBV6-6 with TRBJ1-2; possibly TRBD1 for D (5 bases). CDR3 length equals 14 residues. The V end was cut by 6 bases, the J end by 8 bases, with 19 bases between. Germline CDR1 is MNHNY and CDR2 is SVGAGI (reference sequence). The CDR3 loop reads CASRTGDYRHGYTF. In DNA, the CDR3 is TGTGCCAGCAGGACGGGGGATTACAGGCACGGCTACACCTTC.

The rearrangement links TRBV6-5 to TRBJ2-7, with D possibly TRBD1 on 6 matching bases. Trimming cost V 5 bases and J 1 base, with 12 bases left between them. The CDR3 has 14 amino acids. Germline V gene sequence: CDR1 MNHEY, CDR2 SVGAGI. CDR3 coding DNA: TGTGCCAGCAGTCTCCGGGACACTTCCTACGAGCAGTACTTC. Translating it yields CASSLRDTSYEQYF.

V usage is TRBV7-2 and J usage is TRBJ1-6; 10 bases align to TRBD1. Germline V CDR1 and CDR2: SGHTA, FQGNSA. This CDR3 has 18 amino acids. Losses at the gene ends were 4 bases for V and 1 base for J; bases not matched to a gene: 7. The CDR3 loop reads CASSSSRDRGSYNSPLHF. CDR3 DNA sequence: TGTGCCAGCAGCTCGTCTCGGGACAGGGGATCCTATAATTCACCCCTCCACTTT.

Turning to this clone: The sample has other DNA sequences that encode this CDR3 too. The chain links TRBV5-1 to TRBJ2-6; D possibly corresponds to TRBD2 (5 bases). The CDR3 is 17 residues long. V was cut by 0 bases and J by 4 bases, with 14 bases left in between. Germline-derived CDR1 and CDR2 are SGHRS and YFSETQ. Here the CDR3 DNA reads TGCGCCAGCAGCTTGGTTGGGAGCCCCTCAGGGGCCAACGTCCTGACTTTC. This codes for CASSLVGSPSGANVLTF.

V is TRBV5-1 and J is TRBJ2-1, with 15 bases that match TRBD2. V gave up 4 bases and J gave up 0 bases; unmatched junction bases: 5. The CDR3 spans 18 residues. CDR1 SGHRS and CDR2 YFSETQ come from the germline V gene. CDR3 DNA: TGCGCCAGCAGCCCAGGACTAGCGGGGGGGAGCTCCTACAATGAGCAGTTCTTC. This sequence encodes CASSPGLAGGSSYNEQFF.

This chain connects TRBV6-1 to TRBJ1-2, with a possible D match to TRBD1 (6 bases). Per germline, CDR1 MNHNS and CDR2 SASEGT. Trimming removed 8 bases from V and 7 bases from J, with 11 bases in between. The CDR3 covers 11 residues. CDR3: CASGGGFGYTF. The CDR3 bases are TGTGCCAGCGGGGGCGGCTTTGGCTACACCTTC.

This sequence joins TRBV7-8 and TRBJ1-2; D might be TRBD1 (6 bases). V lost 4 bases and J lost 2, with 14 bases in between. Germline V gives CDR1 SGHVS, CDR2 FQNEAQ. This CDR3 has 15 amino acids. In nucleotides, the CDR3 is TGTGCCAGCAGCTCCACCTCTACAGGGAACTATGGCTACACCTTC. Amino acids: CASSSTSTGNYGYTF.

As to this clone: The germline gene is not matched at one end of the junction; a read error may be the cause. This sample includes further DNA sequences coding for the same CDR3. V gene TRBV11-2 combines with J gene TRBJ2-7, with unresolved D. Per the germline V gene, CDR1 is SGHAT and CDR2 is FQNNGV. The CDR3 length is 13 residues. The CDR3 loop reads CASSLDRSYEQYF. The CDR3 bases are TGTGCCAGCAGCCTAGACCGTTCCTACGAGCAGTACTTC.

This clone was observed a few times. J is TRBJ2-4 and V is TRBV5-4, with TRBD1 identical over 7 bases. CDR1 is SGHNT, CDR2 YYREEE, per germline (reference sequence). The V and J ends lost 2 bases and 9 bases, in that order; junction bases with no gene match: 11. This CDR3 has 15 residues. For the CDR3, the DNA is TGTGCCAGCAGCTTAAACACCCGACAGGGTTCCATTCAGTACTTC. It codes for CASSLNTRQGSIQYF.

The chain couples TRBV5-1 to TRBJ2-1; D assignment may be TRBD1 or TRBD2 (6 bases each). Germline V lookup: CDR1 SGHRS, CDR2 YFSETQ. The V end was cut by 5 bases, the J end by 8 bases, with 11 bases between. The CDR3 contains 12 residues. CDR3 amino acids: CASRGGFDEQFF. CDR3 in DNA: TGCGCCAGCAGAGGGGGGTTTGATGAGCAGTTCTTC.

This clone has only one observation. J is TRBJ2-7 and V is TRBV4-3; D is uncertain. Trimming stripped 1 base from V and 2 bases from J, with 12 bases between. The CDR3 is 15 amino acids. Per the germline V gene, CDR1 is LGHNA and CDR2 is YSLEER. CDR3 in amino acids: CASSQVFAGTYEQYF. CDR3 nucleotide sequence: TGCGCCAGCAGCCAAGTATTCGCCGGCACCTACGAGCAGTACTTC.